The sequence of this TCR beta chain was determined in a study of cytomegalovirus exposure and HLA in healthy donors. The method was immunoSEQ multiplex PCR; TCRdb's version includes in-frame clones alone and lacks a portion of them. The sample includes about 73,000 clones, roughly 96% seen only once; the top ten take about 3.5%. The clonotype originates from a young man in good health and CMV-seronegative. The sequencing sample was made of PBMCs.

The CDR3 loop reads CAYRRGAGTDTQYF. The CDR3 region has the DNA TGTGCCTACCGGCGGGGGGCTGGCACAGATACGCAGTATTTT. The chain links TRBV30 to TRBJ2-3, with 8 bases aligning to TRBD2. The CDR3 contains 14 residues. V lost 7 bases to trimming and J lost 1 base; unmatched junction nucleotides: 7. CDR1 is GTSNPN and CDR2 is SVGIG in the germline V gene (reference sequence).